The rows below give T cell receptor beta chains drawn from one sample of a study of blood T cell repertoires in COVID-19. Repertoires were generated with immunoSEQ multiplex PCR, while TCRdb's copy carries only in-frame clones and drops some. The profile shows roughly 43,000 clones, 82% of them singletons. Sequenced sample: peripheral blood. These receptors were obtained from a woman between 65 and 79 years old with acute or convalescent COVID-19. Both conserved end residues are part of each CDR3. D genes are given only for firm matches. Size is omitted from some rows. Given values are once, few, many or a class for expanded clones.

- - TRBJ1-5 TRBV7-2 TGTGCCAGCAGCGCCGCGCCGGTTCTAGGTCAGCCCCAGCATTTT CASSAAPVLGQPQHF
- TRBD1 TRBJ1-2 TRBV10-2 TGCGCCAGCAGTAGGACAGGGGTCTTTGGCTACACCTTC CASSRTGVFGYTF
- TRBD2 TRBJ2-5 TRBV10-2 TGCGCCAGCAGTAGCGGGAGGGCCCAAGAGACCCAGTACTTC CASSSGRAQETQYF
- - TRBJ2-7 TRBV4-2 TGTGCCAGCAGCCAAGTTGTAACGGAGGATGCCTACGAGCAGTACTTC CASSQVVTEDAYEQYF
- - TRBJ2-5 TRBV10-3 TGTGCCATCGGAGACTCTCAAGAGACCCAGTACTTC CAIGDSQETQYF
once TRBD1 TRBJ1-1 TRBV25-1 TGTGCCAGCAGTGAATCGGGGACAGGGATCACTGAAGCTTTCTTT CASSESGTGITEAFF
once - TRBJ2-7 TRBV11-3 TGTGCCAGCAGCCGCCCCGGGGAGCGCGAGCAGTACTTC CASSRPGEREQYF
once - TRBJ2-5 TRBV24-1 TGTGCCACCAGTGATCCCGACAGGTACCAAGAGACCCAGTACTTC CATSDPDRYQETQYF
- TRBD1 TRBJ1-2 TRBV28 TGTGCCAGCAGACAAGCCGGGGGGGGACAGCTGCTATTCTACACCTTC CASRQAGGGQLLFYTF
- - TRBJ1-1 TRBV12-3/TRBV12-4 TGTGCCAGCAGCCCTCTCACAGTAACTGAAGCTTTCTTT CASSPLTVTEAFF
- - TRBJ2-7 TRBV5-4 TGTGCCAGCAGCCCGGGAACCTACGAGCAGTACTTC CASSPGTYEQYF
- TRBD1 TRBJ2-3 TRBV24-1 TGTGCCACCCGAGGGGACAGGGGCACAGATACGCAGTATTTT CATRGDRGTDTQYF
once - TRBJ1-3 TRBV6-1 TGTGCCAGCAGTGAGCAAGGGGCTAATACCGGAAACACCATATATTTT CASSEQGANTGNTIYF
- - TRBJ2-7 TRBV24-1 TGTGCCACCAGTGGATCCTCCCCGGTCCCCTACGAGCAGTACTTC CATSGSSPVPYEQYF
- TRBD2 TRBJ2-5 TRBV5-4 TGTGCCAGCAGCAATGGGCGGGGGGCAAGGGAGACCCAGTACTTC CASSNGRGARETQYF
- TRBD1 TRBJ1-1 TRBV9 TGTGCCAGCAGCGTAGATCCCACAGGGGGGACTGAAGCTTTCTTT CASSVDPTGGTEAFF
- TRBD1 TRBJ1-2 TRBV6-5 TGTGCCAGCAGTTCTCCGGGACAGAGCAACTATGGCTACACCTTC CASSSPGQSNYGYTF
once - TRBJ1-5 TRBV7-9 TGTGCCAGCAGCTTACGAGAAGGCAATCAGCCCCAGCATTTT CASSLREGNQPQHF
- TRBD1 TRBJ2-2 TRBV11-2 TGTGCCAGCAGCCGACAGGGGTTAAACACCGGGGAGCTGTTTTTT CASSRQGLNTGELFF
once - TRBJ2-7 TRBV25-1 TGTGCCAGCAGGCCCTCTGCCAGCGGCCACGAGCAGTACTTC CASRPSASGHEQYF
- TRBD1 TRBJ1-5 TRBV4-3 TGCGCCAGCAGCCAAGATTTGGACAGGGCCGATCAGCCCCAGCATTTT CASSQDLDRADQPQHF
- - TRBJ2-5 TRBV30 TGTGCCTGTCGGACTTCGGGAGAAGAGACCCAGTACTTC CACRTSGEETQYF
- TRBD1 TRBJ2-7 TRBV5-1 TGCGCCAGCAGCCCGATGACAGGGGACACCTCCTACGAGCAGTACTTC CASSPMTGDTSYEQYF
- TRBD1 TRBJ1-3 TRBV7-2 TGTGCCAGCAGCTTAGGGACAGGGCGCGTCTCTGGAAACACCATATATTTT CASSLGTGRVSGNTIYF
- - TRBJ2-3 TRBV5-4 TGTGCCAGCCGCACCTACCGGGGGCGGGGGAAGGGCACAGATACGCAGTATTTT CASRTYRGRGKGTDTQYF
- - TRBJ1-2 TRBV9 TGTGCCAGCAGCGCCTCCTATGGCTACACCTTC CASSASYGYTF
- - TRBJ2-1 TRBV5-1 TGCGCCAGCAGTATGGCTAGCTCCTACAATGAGCAGTTCTTC CASSMASSYNEQFF
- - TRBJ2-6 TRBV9 TGTGCCAGCAGCGTAGTTCTTGGGGCCAACGTCCTGACTTTC CASSVVLGANVLTF
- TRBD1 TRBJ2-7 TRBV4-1 TGCGCCAGCAGCCAAGATGGGACCGGGACAGGGCGGTCCTACGAGCAGTACTTC CASSQDGTGTGRSYEQYF
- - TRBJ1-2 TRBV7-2 TGTGCCAGCAGCTTAGCGGCCGACAGGACATATGGCTACACCTTC CASSLAADRTYGYTF
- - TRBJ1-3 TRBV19 TGTGCCTCATTCTCCAGGGGTCGCCAAGGATCTGGAAACACCATATATTTT CASFSRGRQGSGNTIYF
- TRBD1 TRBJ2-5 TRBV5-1 TGCGCCAGCAGCTGGGACAGGGGGGACCAAGAGACCCAGTACTTC CASSWDRGDQETQYF
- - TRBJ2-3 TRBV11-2 TGTGCCAGCAGACAATTAGCCGGCACAGATACGCAGTATTTT CASRQLAGTDTQYF
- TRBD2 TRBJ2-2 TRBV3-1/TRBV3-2 TGTGCCAGCAGCCCGATCACGGGGGGGACCGGGGAGCTGTTTTTT CASSPITGGTGELFF
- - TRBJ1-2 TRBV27 TGTGCCAGCAGTTCATTGGGGGGTTGGGTCTATGGCTACACCTTC CASSSLGGWVYGYTF
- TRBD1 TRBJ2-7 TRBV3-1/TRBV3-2 TGTGCCAGCAGCCAGCAAACAGGGGACAGTTTCTACGAGCAGTACTTC CASSQQTGDSFYEQYF
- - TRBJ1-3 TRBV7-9 TGTGCCAGCAGATCCAATGGGCCTACAACCGGAAACACCATATATTTT CASRSNGPTTGNTIYF
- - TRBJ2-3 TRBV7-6 TGTGCCAGCAGCTTAGCTGGGCCAGATACGCAGTATTTT CASSLAGPDTQYF
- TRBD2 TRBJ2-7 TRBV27 TGTGCCAGCAGTTTAACCGTAGCGGGGGGCTCCGAGCAGTACTTC CASSLTVAGGSEQYF
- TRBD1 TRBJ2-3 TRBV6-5 TGTGCCAGCAGCCCAGGGGGCGCGGGGTCGGATACGCAGTATTTT CASSPGGAGSDTQYF
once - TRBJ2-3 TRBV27 TGTGCCAGCAGTTTATCTTTTCAGGGTGCGCAGTATTTT CASSLSFQGAQYF
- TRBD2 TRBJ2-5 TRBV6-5 TGTGCCAGCAGGGGACTAGGGACTCAAGAGACCCAGTACTTC CASRGLGTQETQYF
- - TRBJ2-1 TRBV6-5 TGTGCCAGCAGAAAAAGTAGCGAACGCTACAATGAGCAGTTCTTC CASRKSSERYNEQFF
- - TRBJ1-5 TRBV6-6 TGTGCCAGCAACCGGGAGGCGGATCAGCCCCAGCATTTT CASNREADQPQHF
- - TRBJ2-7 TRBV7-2 TGTGCCAGCAGCTTAGCGCTCTGGAGCGAGCAGTACTTC CASSLALWSEQYF
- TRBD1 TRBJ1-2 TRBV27 TGTGCCAGCAGTTCCCTTTCCCCGACAGGGTACGGCTACACCTTC CASSSLSPTGYGYTF
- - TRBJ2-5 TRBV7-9 TGTGCCAGCAGCTTAGGGGCAGGAGGACAAGAGACCCAGTACTTC CASSLGAGGQETQYF
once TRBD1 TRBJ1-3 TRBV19 TGTGCCAGTAGTATTACAGGGGCCGGCCTCTCTGGAAACACCATATATTTT CASSITGAGLSGNTIYF
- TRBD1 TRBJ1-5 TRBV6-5 TGTGCCAGCAGTCGGGACAGGGGTCAGCCCCAGCATTTT CASSRDRGQPQHF
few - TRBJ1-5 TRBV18 TGTGCCAGCTCACCGGGCACCAATCAGCCCCAGCATTTT CASSPGTNQPQHF
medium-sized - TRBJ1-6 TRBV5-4 TGTGCCAGCAGCTTGGACGGGACAAGTTCACCCCTCCACTTT CASSLDGTSSPLHF
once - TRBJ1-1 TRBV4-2 TGTGCCAGCAGCCAATCGGTCGCCAGGGGCGGGAACACTGAAGCTTTCTTT CASSQSVARGGNTEAFF